This TCR beta chain was recorded in a study of blood T cells in healthy people across ages. With a J-beta primer mix and a sample-barcoded 5' primer, a second PCR ran 7 to 11 cycles. TCRdb re-called the 5' RACE reads with MiXCR, one entry per CDR3 protein. The table has roughly 1,500,000 distinct CDR3 sequences, around 35% seen once. In germline, CDR1 is MNHNS, CDR2 SASEGT. V dropped 3 bases and J dropped 4; count of bases not matched to a gene: 11. The CDR3 extends over 16 amino acids. Sequenced input: blood. The chain employs TRBV6-1 and TRBJ1-2, with 7 bases aligning to TRBD1. The receptor was isolated from a woman aged 30 to 39 in good health. The CDR3 loop is CASSDVGTAALYGYTF. The CDR3 DNA sequence: TGTGCCAGCAGTGACGTGGGGACAGCGGCCCTCTATGGCTACACCTTC.